Included here is one TCR beta chain sequence, with context. Using immunoSEQ multiplex PCR, the repertoire was profiled, and TCRdb retains in-frame clones only, with some absent. Found here are around 31,000 clones, 80% to 95% of them singletons; the top ten hold approximately 4.3%. The data belong to a study of OX40 agonist ivuxolimab in advanced cancers. On the study more broadly: Three patients, one with hepatocellular carcinoma and two with cutaneous melanoma, responded partially.

V was clipped by 0 bases and J by 0 bases, with 6 bases between them. Germline CDR1 SGHRS, CDR2 YFSETQ. The CDR3 consists of 15 residues. V and J are TRBV5-1 and TRBJ1-4; D gene unclear. This sequence was found in an adult with an advanced solid tumor such as melanoma, head and neck, liver or kidney cancer. The material sequenced was CD4+ or CD8+ T cells sorted from blood, taken in a trial of the OX40 agonist ivuxolimab. CDR3 sequence: CASSLEAATNEKLFF. CDR3 DNA sequence: TGCGCCAGCAGCTTGGAGGCCGCAACTAATGAAAAACTGTTTTTT.